In its sample, the clone carrying this T cell receptor (beta chain) was seen many times. No antigen is known for it. Each CDR3 protein is one row after TCRdb ran MiXCR on the reads. The profile shows about 530,000 distinct CDR3 sequences, approximately 25% of them singletons. The record originates from a study of T cell repertoires in cytomegalovirus infection. Across the study: From public TCR beta signatures came an indication of both CMV infection and matching HLA type. Notes on the study in general: The response measured ex vivo was dominated by TCR beta clonotypes (HLA-C-restricted and CMV-specific). Cumulative public TCR beta family frequency identified CMV carriers with the relevant HLA.

Germline-derived CDR1 and CDR2 are SGHVS and FQNEAQ. Trimming pared 5 bases from V and 2 bases from J, leaving 18 bases between. CDR3 length: 16 amino acids. The source of this sequence is a human donor in good health (CMV status not recorded). Some clones in this sample may be carry-over from other donors' samples. The chain carries TRBV7-8 and TRBJ1-2, with D perhaps TRBD1 (5 bases). Sample: PBMCs. CDR3 in amino acids: CASSETQGQINYGYTF. Here the CDR3 DNA reads TGTGCCAGCAGCGAGACCCAGGGTCAAATAAACTATGGCTACACCTTC.